This TCR beta chain was recovered during a study of CD8 T cells in Susac syndrome. The CDR3 runs to 14 residues. J lost 5 bases, V lost 3 bases, and 4 bases had no gene match. Per germline, CDR1 MGHRA and CDR2 YSYEKL. Random hexamers were used to reverse transcribe an amount of about 0.45 to 1 ug RNA. Amplification of TCR beta CDR3 used immunoSEQ multiplex PCR across 54 Vbeta and 13 Jbeta. MiXCR, run by TCRdb on the immunoSEQ multiplex PCR reads, gives a single entry per CDR3 protein. The sample includes 200,000 or so distinct CDR3 sequences, 90% to 95% seen only once; the top ten take roughly 0.094%. The authors carried out high-throughput sequencing of TCR beta. They applied it to CD8+ and CD4+ T cells obtained from blood. The multiple sclerosis control group consisted of treatment-naive patients whose relapsing-remitting disease, which was either stable or active, fulfilled revised McDonald criteria. Negative isolation was applied to CD8+ and CD4+ T cells, and FACS enrichment was applied to TEMRA cells.

The chain recombines TRBV4-1 with TRBJ2-5, with 9 bases fitting TRBD2. Sequenced input: CD4+ T cells from PBMCs. The TCR originated in a human donor with multiple sclerosis. CDR3 DNA: TGCGCCAGCAGCCAGGGACTAGCCAGGGAGACCCAGTACTTC. Protein product: CASSQGLARETQYF.